These 28 T cell receptor beta chains were sequenced from one sample in a study of blood T cells in healthy people across ages. PCR was performed a second time for roughly 7 to 12 cycles using a sample-barcoded 5' primer and a J-beta primer mix. One entry per CDR3 protein, called by TCRdb with MiXCR from the 5' RACE reads. The data contain hundreds of thousands of distinct CDR3 sequences, around 34% of them seen just once; the ten biggest clones take up 10% to 15%. Sequenced material: blood. The receptor source for this set is a man younger than 35 in good health.

This sequence joins TRBV14 and TRBJ2-4, with D unclear. V lost 5 bases to trimming and J lost 6 bases, with 11 bases between them. This CDR3 has 13 residues. CDR1 is SGHDN and CDR2 is FVKESK in the germline V gene. The CDR3 DNA sequence: TGTGCCAGCAGCGCCGGGCAAGGAAACATTCAGTACTTC. Protein: CASSAGQGNIQYF.

Remarks on this clonotype: A read error may explain this, as a much larger clone is one base away. The V gene is TRBV5-5, the J gene TRBJ2-7; D is possibly TRBD2 (5 bases). With 2 bases removed from V and 7 bases from J, the gap between germline ends came to 16 bases. CDR1 is SGHKS, CDR2 YYEKEE, per germline (reference sequence). The CDR3 is made up of 14 amino acids. Here the CDR3 DNA reads TGTGCCAGCAGCTTATCCGGGCTAGCAGGTGAGCAGTACTTC. It is translated as CASSLSGLAGEQYF.

The chain carries TRBV30 and TRBJ1-1; D perhaps matches TRBD1 (5 bases). Germline-derived CDR1 and CDR2 are GTSNPN and SVGIG (reference sequence). V lost 4 bases and J 1 base, leaving 13 bases between the germline ends. CDR3 size: 14 residues. CDR3 protein: CAWKVGERNTEAFF. CDR3 DNA sequence: TGTGCCTGGAAGGTGGGGGAACGGAACACTGAAGCTTTCTTT.

V gene TRBV3-1 combines with J gene TRBJ2-5; D possibly corresponds to TRBD2 (5 bases). The CDR3 loop spans 13 amino acids. In germline, CDR1 is LGHDT, CDR2 YNNKEL (reference sequence). Trimming took off 7 bases at V and 4 bases at J, with 13 bases between the two ends. As DNA, the CDR3 is TGTGCCAGCAAGGACTTGAGGAGAGAGACCCAGTACTTC. The encoded protein is CASKDLRRETQYF.

This clonotype was seen only once. The CDR3 is CASSLRAQPYGYTF. CDR3 coding DNA: TGTGCCAGCAGTTTGCGGGCACAACCGTATGGCTACACCTTC. This chain joins TRBV12-3 or TRBV12-4 and TRBJ1-2, with D unclear. Trimming stripped 3 bases from V and 5 bases from J, with 13 bases between. The CDR3 extends over 14 amino acids.

This clonotype showed up just a few times. The chain carries TRBV10-3 and TRBJ1-2; D gene uncertain. The germline V gene has CDR1 ENHRY and CDR2 SYGVKD. This CDR3 has 14 amino acids. Trimming took off 2 bases at V and 3 bases at J, with 10 bases between the two ends. The chain's CDR3 is CAISEGGFDYGYTF. CDR3 in DNA: TGTGCCATCAGTGAGGGAGGGTTCGACTATGGCTACACCTTC.

In regard to this clonotype: This clone may be a read error of a much larger clone one base away. The J gene is TRBJ2-3, the V gene TRBV6-6; D unresolved. The germline gives CDR1 MNHNY, CDR2 SVGAGI (reference sequence). The CDR3 spans 17 residues. Written as DNA, the CDR3 is TGTGCCGGCAGTTACTCGATTGGGAAGGGTAGCACGGATACGCAGTATTTT. Translating it yields CAGSYSIGKGSTDTQYF.

This clonotype was counted only a few times. The genes are TRBV5-1 and TRBJ2-3, with a weak D call TRBD2 (5 bases). The CDR3 length is 17 residues. Germline loops: CDR1 SGHRS, CDR2 YFSETQ. V was clipped by 0 bases and J by 0 bases, with 14 bases between them. The CDR3 reads CASSLEVAGGSTDTQYF. As DNA, the CDR3 is TGCGCCAGCAGCTTGGAAGTTGCGGGTGGAAGCACAGATACGCAGTATTTT.

The chain carries TRBV14 and TRBJ2-7, with D tentatively TRBD2 (5 bases). Germline CDR1 and CDR2: SGHDN and FVKESK. V dropped 0 bases and J dropped 7 bases, with 16 bases sitting between them. This CDR3 comprises 15 residues. The CDR3 sequence is CASSQESQTRDEQYF. CDR3 bases: TGTGCCAGCAGCCAAGAATCGCAAACTCGGGATGAGCAGTACTTC.

This clonotype was seen ten or more times. This sequence joins TRBV7-3 and TRBJ2-7; D is undetermined. Trimming stripped 0 bases from V and 1 base from J, with 10 bases between. This CDR3 region has 15 residues. CDR1 and CDR2 (germline): SGHTA, FQGTGA. The CDR3 region has the DNA TGTGCCAGCAGCTTAACCCCCGGAGATTCCTACGAGCAGTACTTC. It encodes CASSLTPGDSYEQYF.

The chain is built from TRBV7-9 and TRBJ1-6, with a weak D call TRBD1 (5 bases). V was clipped by 1 base and J by 6 bases, with 10 bases between them. The CDR3 is made up of 15 amino acids. From germline, CDR1 is SEHNR and CDR2 FQNEAQ (reference sequence). CDR3 sequence: CASSLGGTGNSPLHF. DNA for the CDR3: TGTGCCAGCAGCTTAGGGGGGACGGGTAATTCACCCCTCCACTTT. Drawing the rest from reference TRBV7-9 and TRBJ1-6, the complete variable domain is DTGVSQNPRHKITKRGQNVTFRCDPISEHNRLYWYRQTLGQGPEFLTYFQNEAQLEKSRLLSDRFSAERPKGSFSTLEIQRTEQGDSAMYLCASSLGGTGNSPLHFGNGTRLTVT.

The sample holds a few counts of this clonotype. This chain connects TRBV12-3 or TRBV12-4 to TRBJ1-1; no firm D call. The CDR3 has 15 residues. The V end lost 3 bases, the J end lost 5 bases, and 16 bases lay between the germline ends. The CDR3, as DNA: TGTGCCAGCAGTTTCGGACGGTCCCGCCGTACTGAAGCTTTCTTT. It specifies CASSFGRSRRTEAFF.

A few counts support this clonotype. This chain joins TRBV12-3 or TRBV12-4 and TRBJ2-1; 10 bases are a match to TRBD2. The CDR3 length is 16 residues. The V segment lost 0 bases and the J segment 9 bases; nucleotides outside the gene matches: 8. The CDR3 region has the DNA TGTGCCAGCAGTTTAGCCGGGCCAGCGGGGGGGCTTGAGCAGTTCTTC. Its translation is CASSLAGPAGGLEQFF.

The table lists this clonotype with many counts. This chain links TRBV12-3 or TRBV12-4 with TRBJ2-5; maybe TRBD1 (6 bases). This CDR3 spans 12 amino acids. Trimming pared 3 bases from V and 11 bases from J, leaving 13 bases between. The CDR3 nucleotides are TGTGCCAGCAGTTTTGACAGGTTAGAGCAGTACTTC. Translation: CASSFDRLEQYF.

This clonotype was observed many times. The chain employs TRBV12-3 or TRBV12-4 and TRBJ2-5; TRBD1 is a possible D gene (5 bases). The CDR3 runs 15 residues. V dropped 2 bases and J dropped 1 base, with 11 bases sitting between them. CDR3 amino acids: CASSLPSGIQETQYF. In DNA, the CDR3 is TGTGCCAGCAGTTTACCCTCAGGGATCCAAGAGACCCAGTACTTC.

This clonotype was seen ten or more times. The V and J genes are TRBV2 and TRBJ2-5, with no clear D. The J call is uncertain, as TRBJ2-7 better fits the DNA end. The CDR3 is made up of 13 amino acids. CDR1 and CDR2 (germline): SNHLY, FYNNEI. CDR3 coding DNA: TGTGCCGACCCGAGCCCCCTCAGGAACGAGCAGTACTTC. Its protein product is CADPSPLRNEQYF.

The rearrangement links TRBV4-1 to TRBJ2-3, with D maybe TRBD1 (5 bases). CDR1 and CDR2 (germline): MGHRA, YSYEKL. Trimming shortened V by 2 bases and J by 5 bases, and 8 bases separated the two germline ends. The length of the CDR3 is 13 residues. In DNA, the CDR3 is TGCGCCAGCAGCCAAAGCCAGGGAGATACGCAGTATTTT. This translates into CASSQSQGDTQYF.

A few counts support this clonotype. V usage is TRBV12-3 or TRBV12-4 and J usage is TRBJ2-4; 9 bases fit TRBD2. Unmatched junction bases numbered 4, after V lost 5 bases and J lost 2 bases. There are 15 residues in the CDR3. The CDR3 reads CASSQLAGTKNIQYF. The CDR3 nucleotides are TGTGCCAGCAGTCAGCTAGCGGGAACCAAAAACATTCAGTACTTC.

This clonotype was detected a few times. This sequence joins TRBV20-1 and TRBJ1-4; D is unresolved. This CDR3 has 12 amino acids. Germline V gene lookup returns CDR1 DFQATT and CDR2 SNEGSKA (reference sequence). The germline V and J ends were trimmed by 0 bases and 8 bases, with 7 bases remaining between them. Here the CDR3 DNA reads TGCAGTGCTAGAGAGACACGGGAAAAACTGTTTTTT. Its translation is CSARETREKLFF.

The rearrangement links TRBV5-5 to TRBJ2-4; TRBD1 might be the D (5 bases). Germline CDR1 and CDR2: SGHKS and YYEKEE (reference sequence). This CDR3 region has 13 residues. With 4 bases removed from V and 9 bases from J, the gap between germline ends came to 14 bases. CDR3 in amino acids: CASSPGLTSIQYF. CDR3 nucleotide sequence: TGTGCCAGCAGCCCAGGGTTGACGAGCATTCAGTACTTC.

V gene TRBV6-1 combines with J gene TRBJ1-1; D is unclear. The CDR3 totals 16 residues. Trimming pared 1 base from V and 0 bases from J, leaving 12 bases between. Germline V lookup: CDR1 MNHNS, CDR2 SASEGT. In nucleotides, the CDR3 is TGTGCCAGCAGTGAAGTGTCCTTATTCATGAACACTGAAGCTTTCTTT. Its translation is CASSEVSLFMNTEAFF.

This clonotype showed up just once. The rearrangement uses TRBV4-3 and TRBJ2-1; D is undetermined. Germline V lookup: CDR1 LGHNA, CDR2 YSLEER. This CDR3 region has 14 residues. The V gene lost 1 base and the J gene lost 4 bases, with 8 bases spanning the gap. In nucleotides, the CDR3 is TGCGCCAGCAGCCAAGGGACCCTATACAATGAGCAGTTCTTC. Its protein product is CASSQGTLYNEQFF.

This clonotype was counted between two and nine times. The gene calls are TRBV14 and TRBJ2-5; D is possibly TRBD1 (6 bases). This CDR3 spans 16 amino acids. The ends were cut back, 1 base at V and 5 bases at J, with 17 bases in the middle. Germline CDR1 and CDR2: SGHDN and FVKESK. CDR3 in DNA: TGTGCCAGCAGCCAAGGGAACAGGGCCCTCTGGGAGACCCAGTACTTC. This gives the protein CASSQGNRALWETQYF. Using reference TRBV14 and TRBJ2-5 for the parts outside the CDR3, the full variable domain is EAGVTQFPSHSVIEKGQTVTLRCDPISGHDNLYWYRRVMGKEIKFLLHFVKESKQDESGMPNNRFLAERTGGTYSTLKVQPAELEDSGVYFCASSQGNRALWETQYFGPGTRLLVL.

The chain has TRBV3-1 and TRBJ1-3, with 9 nucleotides matching TRBD1. CDR1 and CDR2 from the germline V gene are LGHDT and YNNKEL (reference sequence). This CDR3 has 15 residues. The V segment lost 4 bases and the J segment 0 bases; nucleotides outside the gene matches: 1. CDR3 bases: TGTGCCAGCAGCCGACAGGGGGTCTCTGGAAACACCATATATTTT. Translation: CASSRQGVSGNTIYF.

This chain joins TRBV4-2 and TRBJ2-7, with 9 bases fitting TRBD2. With 0 bases clipped from V and 3 bases from J, the junction kept 6 bases outside the gene matches. The CDR3 loop spans 16 amino acids. Germline V gene lookup returns CDR1 LGHNA and CDR2 YNFKEQ. The CDR3 loop is CASSQEAGGPNYEQYF. CDR3 nucleotides: TGTGCCAGCAGCCAAGAGGCGGGGGGGCCGAACTACGAGCAGTACTTC.

The chain joins TRBV20-1 to TRBJ1-1; D might be TRBD1 (5 bases). CDR3 length: 14 residues. Germline CDR1 and CDR2: DFQATT and SNEGSKA (reference sequence). V was shortened by 2 bases and J by 1 base, with 11 bases between the two germline ends. The CDR3 DNA reads as TGCAGTGCTAGACCCAGGGACGGGAACACTGAAGCTTTCTTT. Its translation is CSARPRDGNTEAFF.

This clonotype has more than one count but fewer than ten. V usage is TRBV30 and J usage is TRBJ2-5; D is ambiguous. CDR1 and CDR2 (germline): GTSNPN, SVGIG (reference sequence). This CDR3 has 13 amino acids. V was cut by 0 bases and J by 5 bases, with 10 bases left in between. CDR3 coding DNA: TGTGCCTGGAGTGTAAACCCTTGGGAGACCCAGTACTTC. Protein product: CAWSVNPWETQYF.

This clonotype was picked up a small number of times. The chain couples TRBV4-3 to TRBJ2-7, with TRBD1 identical over 9 bases. V lost 0 bases to trimming and J lost 5 bases; unmatched junction nucleotides: 8. Per the germline V gene, CDR1 is LGHNA and CDR2 is YSLEER. There are 16 residues in the CDR3. CDR3 sequence reads: CASSQDPGTGSNEQYF. CDR3 nucleotides: TGCGCCAGCAGCCAAGATCCTGGGACAGGGTCCAACGAGCAGTACTTC.